A single sample is the source of the 23 T cell receptor beta chains below, sequenced in a study of vaccination and CD4 T cells after COVID-19. Regarding treatment: roughly 11-day PBMC culture with coronavirus spike peptide pools or control peptides (ViraFEST assay). At the Johns Hopkins FTIC core, DNA taken from cultured CD4+ T cells was sequenced by way of the Oncomine TCR Beta short-read assay. Using its own MiXCR run on the PCR reads, TCRdb lists one record per CDR3 protein. The profile shows about 20,000 distinct CDR3 sequences, 65% to 80% of them singletons. Their target antigens are unknown. Here the sequenced sample was CD4+ T cells from blood, cultured in vitro, taken after SARS-CoV-2 vaccination. The receptors stem from a human donor who received a COVID-19 vaccine.

The rearrangement uses TRBV6-1 and TRBJ1-1; 9 bases are shared with TRBD1. J gave up 1 base and V 10 bases, and 4 bases lay outside the gene matches. Germline-derived CDR1 and CDR2 are MNHNS and SASEGT. The CDR3 sequence is 13 residues long. The CDR3 DNA sequence: TGTGCCACTCACAGGGGGCCGAACACTGAAGCTTTCTTT. Protein sequence: CATHRGPNTEAFF.

The V and J genes are TRBV7-3 and TRBJ2-5; D gene unclear. Per germline, CDR1 SGHTA and CDR2 FQGTGA. The V gene lost 2 bases and the J gene lost 5 bases, with 9 bases spanning the gap. CDR3 length: 13 amino acids. CDR3 sequence: CASSLSGYETQYF. DNA for the CDR3: TGTGCCAGCAGCTTATCCGGATATGAGACCCAGTACTTC.

The chain joins TRBV15 to TRBJ1-4, with TRBD1 identical over 7 bases. V lost 3 bases and J lost 4; bases outside the gene matches: 5. The length of the CDR3 is 15 residues. CDR1 and CDR2 (germline): LNHNV, YYDKDF (reference sequence). The CDR3 sequence is CATSRETGFNEKLFF. The CDR3, as DNA: TGTGCCACCAGCAGGGAGACAGGGTTTAATGAAAAACTGTTTTTT. The entire variable domain, with the rest obtained from reference TRBV15 and TRBJ1-4, is as follows: DAMVIQNPRYQVTQFGKPVTLSCSQTLNHNVMYWYQQKSSQAPKLLFHYYDKDFNNEADTPDNFQSRRPNTSFCFLDIRSPGLGDTAMYLCATSRETGFNEKLFFGSGTQLSVL.

This rearrangement joins TRBV28 to TRBJ1-2; D may be TRBD1 (6 bases). This CDR3 region has 13 residues. Germline loops: CDR1 MDHEN, CDR2 SYDVKM. V dropped 11 bases and J dropped 7 bases, with 20 bases sitting between them. CDR3 sequence (DNA): TGTGCCGGCAAAACCCCAGGGGTAGGTGGCTACACCTTC. Its protein product is CAGKTPGVGGYTF.

V gene TRBV2 combines with J gene TRBJ1-5; D call uncertain. Germline V lookup: CDR1 SNHLY, CDR2 FYNNEI. The CDR3 consists of 14 residues. Trimming stripped 3 bases from V and 5 bases from J, with 11 bases between. CDR3 sequence reads: CASSDKAPYQPQHF. The CDR3 nucleotides are TGTGCCAGCAGTGATAAGGCCCCATATCAGCCCCAGCATTTT.

The gene calls are TRBV10-3 and TRBJ1-2, with 7 bases identical to TRBD1. Germline CDR1 reads ENHRY; CDR2 reads SYGVKD. Losses at the gene ends were 3 bases for V and 6 bases for J; bases not matched to a gene: 4. The CDR3 has 13 residues. The CDR3 bases are TGTGCCATCAGTGATAGGGGGCCCGATGGCTACACCTTC. It yields the protein CAISDRGPDGYTF.

CDR3 sequence (DNA): TGCAGTGCTACAAAAACCGGGACTATTACCTACGAGCAGTACTTC. Translation gives CSATKTGTITYEQYF. The chain couples TRBV20-1 to TRBJ2-7, with 7 bases lining up with TRBD2. V was pared by 4 bases and J by 2 bases, with 11 bases of the junction left unmatched. Germline V lookup: CDR1 DFQATT, CDR2 SNEGSKA (reference sequence). The CDR3 consists of 15 residues.

The chain employs TRBV25-1 and TRBJ1-1; tentatively, D is TRBD1 (5 bases). In germline, CDR1 is MGHDK, CDR2 SYGVNS. The CDR3 sequence is 15 residues long. V gave up 1 base and J gave up 4 bases, with 13 bases separating them. CDR3 residues: CASSESVGGPTEAFF. The CDR3 coding sequence is TGTGCCAGCAGTGAATCCGTGGGGGGTCCCACTGAAGCTTTCTTT.

The J gene is TRBJ1-3, the V gene TRBV20-1, with a tentative D call TRBD1 (5 bases). V was cut by 5 bases and J by 0 bases, with 14 bases left in between. This CDR3 is 15 amino acids long. CDR1 is DFQATT, CDR2 SNEGSKA, per germline (reference sequence). In nucleotides, the CDR3 is TGCAGTGCTTGGGACGGAAGTAGCTCTGGAAACACCATATATTTT. Translating it yields CSAWDGSSSGNTIYF.

V is TRBV11-3 and J is TRBJ2-3; D is unclear. With 0 bases removed from V and 1 base from J, the gap between germline ends came to 8 bases. The length of the CDR3 is 15 residues. CDR1 is SGHNT and CDR2 is YENEEA in the germline V gene. The CDR3 here is CASSLDGKRTDTQYF. Written as DNA, the CDR3 is TGTGCCAGCAGCTTAGATGGTAAACGCACAGATACGCAGTATTTT.

This clonotype was seen a single time. The chain carries TRBV6-1 and TRBJ2-2, with D possibly being TRBD2 (6 bases). This CDR3 comprises 17 residues. Germline V lookup: CDR1 MNHNS, CDR2 SASEGT. V was trimmed by 7 bases and J by 4 bases, leaving 22 bases between them. CDR3 region: CASIRDVAGLVTGELFF. The CDR3 DNA reads TGTGCCAGCATCCGGGACGTTGCGGGGCTTGTCACCGGGGAGCTGTTTTTT.

This clonotype showed up just a few times. The CDR3 spells CASSPGDLKDTQYF. CDR3 nucleotide sequence: TGTGCCAGCAGCCCCGGGGACCTAAAGGATACGCAGTATTTT. This chain joins TRBV7-2 and TRBJ2-3; possibly TRBD1 or TRBD2 for D (5 bases each). This CDR3 spans 14 amino acids. CDR1 and CDR2 (germline): SGHTA, FQGNSA. Trimming removed 5 bases at V and 6 bases at J, with 15 bases between.

The chain employs TRBV27 and TRBJ1-6; D call uncertain. With 5 bases removed from V and 9 bases from J, the gap between germline ends came to 17 bases. The germline V gene encodes CDR1 MNHEY and CDR2 SMNVEV (reference sequence). This CDR3 comprises 15 residues. CDR3 coding DNA: TGTGCCAGCAGTCCTCCGATTAACTGGGGTTCACCCCTCCACTTT. Translation gives CASSPPINWGSPLHF.

This chain uses TRBV5-1 with TRBJ2-1; D gene unclear. There are 15 residues in the CDR3. The V end was cut by 1 base, the J end by 3 bases, with 11 bases between. Per germline, CDR1 SGHRS and CDR2 YFSETQ. Here the CDR3 reads CASSLIVGSYNEQFF. CDR3 DNA: TGCGCCAGCAGCTTGATAGTCGGCAGCTACAATGAGCAGTTCTTC.

This chain links TRBV30 with TRBJ1-6, with TRBD1 matching 8 bases. The CDR3 length is 16 residues. Germline CDR1 GTSNPN, CDR2 SVGIG (reference sequence). V lost 3 bases to trimming and J lost 5 bases; unmatched junction nucleotides: 9. The CDR3: CAWSARTGRNNSPLHF. In DNA, the CDR3 is TGTGCCTGGAGCGCCCGGACAGGGCGAAATAATTCACCCCTCCACTTT.

The chain has TRBV6-1 and TRBJ1-2; 12 bases fit TRBD1. This CDR3 has 16 residues. The trim removed 6 bases at V and 8 bases at J, leaving 13 bases unmatched. Germline V gives CDR1 MNHNS, CDR2 SASEGT. In DNA, the CDR3 is TGTGCCAGCAGAACGACCACGGGACAGGGGGCCTGGGGCTACACCTTC. Its translation is CASRTTTGQGAWGYTF.

The genes are TRBV6-1 and TRBJ2-5; TRBD1 matches at 9 bases. The germline V gene encodes CDR1 MNHNS and CDR2 SASEGT. The length of the CDR3 is 16 residues. J gave up 5 bases and V 1 base, and 8 bases lay outside the gene matches. CDR3: CASSEVTGQGWETQYF. The CDR3, as DNA: TGTGCCAGCAGTGAAGTAACGGGACAGGGTTGGGAGACCCAGTACTTC.

This clonotype was observed a handful of times. The chain has TRBV19 and TRBJ1-3; D remains ambiguous. Germline V gives CDR1 LNHDA, CDR2 SQIVND (reference sequence). V shed 6 bases and J shed 2 bases, with 8 bases lying between them. The CDR3 runs 13 residues. The CDR3 spells CASSYTPGNTIYF. In DNA, the CDR3 is TGTGCCAGTAGCTATACCCCTGGAAACACCATATATTTT.

The genes are TRBV7-9 and TRBJ1-2; 8 bases agree with TRBD1. Germline values: CDR1 SEHNR, CDR2 FQNEAQ (reference sequence). V trimming: 4 bases; J trimming: 4 bases; junction bases outside the gene matches: 5. This CDR3 region has 14 residues. The CDR3 DNA reads as TGTGCCAGCAGCTGGGACAGGTCAACCTATGGCTACACCTTC. The encoded protein is CASSWDRSTYGYTF.

The genes are TRBV20-1 and TRBJ2-4; perhaps TRBD2 as D (5 bases). V shed 5 bases and J shed 2 bases, with 10 bases lying between them. Looked up from germline, CDR1 is DFQATT and CDR2 is SNEGSKA (reference sequence). The CDR3 totals 13 residues. CDR3 loop: CSALLVSKNIQYF. CDR3 nucleotides: TGCAGTGCTTTACTAGTTTCCAAAAACATTCAGTACTTC.

This chain connects TRBV6-1 to TRBJ2-3; D is possibly TRBD1 (5 bases). Germline lookup yields CDR1 MNHNS and CDR2 SASEGT. Trimming stripped 7 bases from V and 0 bases from J, with 8 bases between. The CDR3 covers 13 residues. The CDR3 sequence is CASKGSSTDTQYF. CDR3 bases: TGTGCCAGCAAGGGGTCTAGCACAGATACGCAGTATTTT.

This sequence joins TRBV2 and TRBJ1-1; weak D call: TRBD1 (6 bases). CDR1 and CDR2 from the germline V gene are SNHLY and FYNNEI. V was clipped by 4 bases and J by 5 bases, with 14 bases between them. CDR3 length equals 14 residues. The CDR3, as DNA: TGTGCCAGCAGTGTTGAGGGGGGGAGGACTGAAGCTTTCTTT. Residues: CASSVEGGRTEAFF. Full variable domain (outside the CDR3, taken from reference TRBV2 and TRBJ1-1): EPEVTQTPSHQVTQMGQEVILRCVPISNHLYFYWYRQILGQKVEFLVSFYNNEISEKSEIFDDQFSVERPDGSNFTLKIRSTKLEDSAMYFCASSVEGGRTEAFFGQGTRLTVV.

The V and J genes are TRBV20-1 and TRBJ1-1; TRBD1 is a possible D gene (5 bases). This CDR3 contains 13 residues. From germline, CDR1 is DFQATT and CDR2 SNEGSKA (reference sequence). The CDR3 sequence is CSLDDRGNTEAFF. The CDR3 coding sequence is TGCAGCCTCGATGACAGAGGGAACACTGAAGCTTTCTTT.